These 28 T cell receptor beta chains were all obtained from the same sample, sequenced in a study of blood T cell repertoires in COVID-19. Clones were read by immunoSEQ multiplex PCR, and TCRdb kept only the in-frame ones, dropping some. The sample includes 150,000 to 200,000 clones, 76% of them seen just once. The material sequenced was PBMCs or T cells enriched from blood (not recorded which). The source is a woman aged 50 to 65 with acute COVID-19.

V is TRBV28 and J is TRBJ1-1; D ambiguous. CDR1 MDHEN and CDR2 SYDVKM come from the germline V gene. The V end lost 6 bases, the J end lost 0 bases, and 11 bases lay between the germline ends. This CDR3 is built from 14 residues. The CDR3 region is CASRGLHLNTEAFF. CDR3 DNA: TGTGCCAGCAGAGGACTTCACCTGAACACTGAAGCTTTCTTT.

The rearrangement uses TRBV3-1 (or the pseudogene TRBV3-2) and TRBJ1-2, with D perhaps TRBD1 (5 bases). Germline V lookup: CDR1 LGHDT, CDR2 YNNKEL (reference sequence). The V and J ends lost 1 base and 4 bases respectively, with 7 bases between them. This CDR3 spans 13 amino acids. The CDR3 protein is CASSQAGLYGYTF. CDR3 nucleotides: TGTGCCAGCAGCCAAGCGGGACTCTATGGCTACACCTTC.

There are a few counts of this clone. The genes are TRBV19 and TRBJ1-5; the D is unclear. The CDR3 length is 15 residues. From germline, CDR1 is LNHDA and CDR2 SQIVND (reference sequence). Trimming shortened V by 6 bases and J by 4 bases, and 16 bases separated the two germline ends. The CDR3 reads CASRELRAGNQPQHF. The DNA for the CDR3 is TGTGCCAGTAGGGAATTACGGGCGGGGAATCAGCCCCAGCATTTT.

This clone was counted a single time. The rearrangement joins TRBV2 to TRBJ1-4; a weak D match, TRBD1 (6 bases). This CDR3 has 14 amino acids. V was shortened by 2 bases and J by 8 bases, with 12 bases between the two germline ends. Germline-derived CDR1 and CDR2 are SNHLY and FYNNEI. Written as DNA, the CDR3 is TGTGCCAGCAGTGAATCAGGGGTCGGGGAAAAACTGTTTTTT. It codes for CASSESGVGEKLFF.

The chain couples TRBV4-2 to TRBJ2-6; possible D gene TRBD1, 5 bases. Looked up from germline, CDR1 is LGHNA and CDR2 is YNFKEQ. Between the trimmed V and J ends, which lost 2 bases and 0 bases, there was a span of 14 bases. The CDR3 totals 18 residues. The CDR3 protein is CASSQLGMTVSGANVLTF. The CDR3 region has the DNA TGTGCCAGCAGCCAATTAGGGATGACAGTCTCTGGGGCCAACGTCCTGACTTTC.

The CDR3 protein is CASSLGTGGEGWATEAFF. Here the CDR3 DNA reads TGTGCCAGCAGCTTGGGGACAGGGGGCGAGGGATGGGCTACTGAAGCTTTCTTT. V gene TRBV5-5 combines with J gene TRBJ1-1, with 11 nucleotides matching TRBD1. The CDR3 sequence is 18 residues long. Germline values: CDR1 SGHKS, CDR2 YYEKEE (reference sequence). Trimming cost V 0 bases and J 5 bases; bases outside gene matches: 12. Looking up the rest from reference TRBV5-5 and TRBJ1-1 gives the full variable domain: DAGVTQSPTHLIKTRGQQVTLRCSPISGHKSVSWYQQVLGQGPQFIFQYYEKEERGRGNFPDRFSARQFPNYSSELNVNALLLGDSALYLCASSLGTGGEGWATEAFFGQGTRLTVV.

The chain employs TRBV19 and TRBJ2-1; D remains unclear. CDR3 size: 14 residues. The germline gives CDR1 LNHDA, CDR2 SQIVND (reference sequence). V was shortened by 3 bases and J by 0 bases, with 6 bases between the two germline ends. This CDR3 reads CASSILSSYNEQFF. In DNA form, the CDR3 reads TGTGCCAGTAGTATCTTGAGCTCCTACAATGAGCAGTTCTTC.

This chain joins TRBV7-9 and TRBJ1-5, with 7 nucleotides matching TRBD1. The CDR3 runs 13 residues. With V trimmed by 3 bases and J by 4 bases, 0 bases remained unmatched. CDR1 is SEHNR, CDR2 FQNEAQ, per germline (reference sequence). CDR3 sequence: CASSLTGNQPQHF. The CDR3 DNA is TGTGCCAGCAGCTTGACAGGGAATCAGCCCCAGCATTTT.

The rearrangement links TRBV28 to TRBJ1-2, with D possibly being TRBD1 (5 bases). CDR3 length equals 14 residues. Per the germline V gene, CDR1 is MDHEN and CDR2 is SYDVKM. Trimming left V 7 bases short and J 1 base short, with 13 bases between. The CDR3 region is CASKAGPVNYGYTF. CDR3 DNA: TGTGCCAGCAAGGCAGGGCCCGTTAACTATGGCTACACCTTC.

The CDR3 loop is CASSPVGLRGGTQYF. As DNA, the CDR3 is TGTGCCAGCAGCCCCGTCGGGCTGCGGGGGGGGACCCAGTACTTC. The chain employs TRBV21-1 and TRBJ2-5; TRBD2, the D gene given by the table, was not confirmed from the DNA. TRBV21-1 is termed a pseudogene. The CDR3 sequence is 15 residues long.

This clone was picked up a small number of times. CDR3 DNA sequence: TGTGCCAGCAGCCGGGAGGGGGGCCCCAATCAGCCCCAGCATTTT. It is translated as CASSREGGPNQPQHF. The gene calls are TRBV6-5 and TRBJ1-5; a possible D gene is TRBD1 (6 bases). The germline V and J ends were trimmed by 6 bases and 3 bases, with 15 bases remaining between them. CDR3 size: 15 residues. Germline V gives CDR1 MNHEY, CDR2 SVGAGI.

V is TRBV28 and J is TRBJ1-5, with D maybe TRBD1 (6 bases). The V gene's germline CDR1 is MDHEN and CDR2 SYDVKM. Trimming cost V 4 bases and J 2 bases, with 24 bases left between them. CDR3 size: 19 residues. CDR3 loop: CASSSSRGGAPGGNQPQHF. The CDR3 DNA follows: TGTGCCAGCAGTTCGTCAAGAGGGGGGGCGCCCGGGGGCAATCAGCCCCAGCATTTT.

The chain employs TRBV29-1 and TRBJ1-1; 9 nucleotides line up with TRBD1. V dropped 0 bases and J dropped 5; count of bases not matched to a gene: 7. This CDR3 has 15 residues. In germline, CDR1 is SQVTM, CDR2 ANQGSEA. In DNA form, the CDR3 reads TGCAGCGTTGAAGATCCACAGGGGGCGAAGACTGAAGCTTTCTTT. As protein: CSVEDPQGAKTEAFF.

The chain uses TRBV18 and TRBJ1-4, with D possibly being TRBD1 (6 bases). Germline CDR1 KGHSH, CDR2 LQKENI. The CDR3 is made up of 14 amino acids. Deletions cut 6 bases from V and 4 bases from J, with 12 bases between. CDR3 sequence reads: CASSRQAFNEKLFF. As DNA, the CDR3 is TGTGCCAGCTCGCGACAGGCCTTTAATGAAAAACTGTTTTTT.

The V call is TRBV4-1, the J call TRBJ2-5; tentative D call: TRBD2 (6 bases). The CDR3 runs to 14 residues. Germline V gene data show CDR1 as MGHRA and CDR2 as YSYEKL. V shed 0 bases and J shed 9 bases, with 14 bases lying between them. The CDR3 protein is CASSQDGRERAQYF. In nucleotides, the CDR3 is TGCGCCAGCAGCCAAGACGGGCGGGAACGGGCCCAGTACTTC.

This clone appeared a few times. The chain couples TRBV19 to TRBJ1-2; D is perhaps TRBD1 (5 bases). The CDR3 has 15 amino acids. Trimming cost V 5 bases and J 1 base, with 14 bases left between them. From germline, CDR1 is LNHDA and CDR2 SQIVND (reference sequence). The CDR3 reads CASSRDSVGNYGYTF. CDR3 bases: TGTGCCAGTAGTCGGGACTCCGTAGGTAACTATGGCTACACCTTC.

This chain connects TRBV6-2 or TRBV6-3 to TRBJ2-7; D not certain. The CDR3 is 14 residues long. Per germline, CDR1 MNHEY and CDR2 SVGEGT. V was cut by 4 bases and J by 0 bases, with 10 bases left in between. This chain's CDR3 is CASSFDKSSYEQYV. The DNA of the CDR3 is TGTGCCAGCAGTTTCGACAAGAGCTCCTACGAGCAGTACGTC.

This rearrangement joins TRBV9 to TRBJ2-1, with D possibly matching TRBD1 (5 bases). Germline V gene data show CDR1 as SGDLS and CDR2 as YYNGEE. Trimming stripped 6 bases from V and 5 bases from J, with 21 bases between. This CDR3 spans 16 amino acids. The CDR3 coding sequence is TGTGCCAGCACCACGGCCAGCTTCCAGGGAAACAATGAGCAGTTCTTC. It codes for CASTTASFQGNNEQFF.

V is TRBV13 and J is TRBJ2-3; D is unresolved. Trimming shortened V by 0 bases and J by 0 bases, and 7 bases separated the two germline ends. CDR3 size: 15 residues. Germline V CDR1 and CDR2: PRHDT, FYEKMQ (reference sequence). Here the CDR3 reads CASSLGPSSTDTQYF. The CDR3 DNA reads as TGTGCCAGCAGCTTAGGCCCTTCTAGCACAGATACGCAGTATTTT.

The chain has TRBV24-1 and TRBJ2-3, with 8 bases aligning to TRBD2. Germline-derived CDR1 and CDR2 are KGHDR and SFDVKD. The CDR3 runs 14 residues. V was clipped by 9 bases and J by 7 bases; unmatched bases: 11. Written as DNA, the CDR3 is TGTGCCACCGGTGGCGGGGGGCCGACAAATACGCAGTATTTT. This sequence encodes CATGGGGPTNTQYF.

This chain uses TRBV30 with TRBJ1-2, with a possible D match to TRBD1 (5 bases). The CDR3 contains 13 residues. V shed 4 bases and J shed 0 bases, with 9 bases lying between them. Germline V gives CDR1 GTSNPN, CDR2 SVGIG (reference sequence). The CDR3 DNA is TGTGCCTGGATTGGGGGGGCTAACTATGGCTACACCTTC. Protein sequence: CAWIGGANYGYTF.

The CDR3 loop is CASSLDLTGTDGYTF. The CDR3, as DNA: TGTGCCAGCAGCTTAGACTTAACAGGGACAGATGGCTACACCTTC. The V gene is TRBV5-4, the J gene TRBJ1-2; 7 bases are a match to TRBD1. CDR1 is SGHNT and CDR2 is YYREEE in the germline V gene (reference sequence). The CDR3 extends over 15 amino acids. V trimming: 2 bases; J trimming: 6 bases; junction bases outside the gene matches: 10.

The rearrangement links TRBV5-1 to TRBJ2-5; 10 nucleotides match TRBD2. The CDR3 sequence is 15 residues long. Germline trimming cut 2 bases from V and 4 bases from J; bases unmatched to any gene: 5. From germline, CDR1 is SGHRS and CDR2 YFSETQ. CDR3 sequence reads: CASSFSGGPSETQYF. The DNA for the CDR3 is TGCGCCAGCAGCTTTAGCGGGGGGCCGTCAGAGACCCAGTACTTC.

CDR3 loop: CASSQGGQGSIYF. The CDR3 bases are TGTGCCAGCAGCCAAGGGGGTCAGGGGTCCATATATTTT. The chain carries TRBV3-1 (or the pseudogene TRBV3-2) and TRBJ1-3; possible D gene TRBD1, 6 bases. V gave up 1 base and J gave up 11 bases, with 12 bases separating them. The CDR3 is 13 residues long. Germline CDR1 is LGHDT and CDR2 is YNNKEL (reference sequence).

This chain connects TRBV28 to TRBJ1-1, with TRBD1 as a possible D gene (6 bases). CDR1 MDHEN and CDR2 SYDVKM come from the germline V gene. The CDR3 has 16 amino acids. V lost 7 bases and J 4 bases, leaving 22 bases between the germline ends. CDR3 residues: CASKSHPQGISTEAFF. For the CDR3, the DNA is TGTGCCAGCAAAAGCCACCCCCAGGGGATTAGCACTGAAGCTTTCTTT.

DNA of the CDR3: TGTGCCAGCAGTGGGGCGGACAGGGCCTACGAGCAGTACGTC. This translates into CASSGADRAYEQYV. The V call is TRBV2, the J call TRBJ2-7, with 8 bases matching TRBD1. V was pared by 4 bases and J by 2 bases, with 4 bases of the junction left unmatched. CDR1 SNHLY and CDR2 FYNNEI come from the germline V gene. This CDR3 region has 14 residues.

V gene TRBV5-1 combines with J gene TRBJ2-7, with 11 nucleotides matching TRBD1. The CDR3 sequence is 15 residues long. J lost 0 bases, V lost 3 bases, and 2 bases had no gene match. CDR1 and CDR2 from the germline V gene are SGHRS and YFSETQ. CDR3 loop: CASSSGTGGSYEQYV. In nucleotides, the CDR3 is TGCGCCAGCAGCTCCGGGACAGGGGGCTCCTACGAGCAGTACGTC.

The chain carries TRBV19 and TRBJ1-4; weak D call: TRBD1 (5 bases). Per the germline V gene, CDR1 is LNHDA and CDR2 is SQIVND (reference sequence). The CDR3 length is 14 residues. The V end was cut by 7 bases, the J end by 2 bases, with 11 bases between. CDR3 sequence reads: CASKVEGTNEKLFF. As DNA, the CDR3 is TGTGCCAGTAAAGTGGAGGGGACTAATGAAAAACTGTTTTTT.